This T cell receptor beta chain appears in the sequencing data of a study of beta chain features in type 1 diabetes. What was sequenced were expressed TCRB transcripts, since all of the isolated RNA had been reverse transcribed. Sequenced by immunoSEQ multiplex PCR; TCRdb stores in-frame clones only, minus some. Of roughly 500,000 clones listed, 30% are singletons. This clone came up a few times. V shed 4 bases and J shed 4 bases, with 20 bases lying between them. Germline V CDR1 and CDR2: MGHRA, YSYEKL. There are 17 residues in the CDR3. The J gene is TRBJ2-1, the V gene TRBV4-1; D is perhaps TRBD2 (6 bases). The TCR was taken from a man aged 18-30 years in good health. The sequenced sample was naive CD4+ T cells from blood. This CDR3 reads CASSPSTGTRTYNEQFF. The CDR3 DNA reads as TGCGCCAGCAGCCCTAGCACCGGGACTCGTACTTACAATGAGCAGTTCTTC.